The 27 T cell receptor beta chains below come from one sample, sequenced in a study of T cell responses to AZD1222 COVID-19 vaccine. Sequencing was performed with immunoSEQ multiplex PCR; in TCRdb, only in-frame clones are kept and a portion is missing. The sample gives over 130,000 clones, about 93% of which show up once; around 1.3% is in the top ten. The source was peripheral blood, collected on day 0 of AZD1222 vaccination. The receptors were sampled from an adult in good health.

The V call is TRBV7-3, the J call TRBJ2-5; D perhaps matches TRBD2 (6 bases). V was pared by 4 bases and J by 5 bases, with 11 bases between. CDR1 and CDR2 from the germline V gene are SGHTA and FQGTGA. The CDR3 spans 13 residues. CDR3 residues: CASSSLGGETQYF. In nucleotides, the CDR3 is TGTGCCAGCAGCTCTCTTGGGGGGGAGACCCAGTACTTC.

CDR3 residues: CASSPGQSSGELFF. The CDR3 coding sequence is TGTGCCAGCAGCCCGGGACAGTCAAGCGGGGAGCTGTTTTTT. The chain employs TRBV13 and TRBJ2-2, with TRBD1 matching over 7 bases. CDR3 length: 14 residues. From germline, CDR1 is PRHDT and CDR2 FYEKMQ (reference sequence). With 5 bases clipped from V and 7 bases from J, the junction kept 7 bases outside the gene matches.

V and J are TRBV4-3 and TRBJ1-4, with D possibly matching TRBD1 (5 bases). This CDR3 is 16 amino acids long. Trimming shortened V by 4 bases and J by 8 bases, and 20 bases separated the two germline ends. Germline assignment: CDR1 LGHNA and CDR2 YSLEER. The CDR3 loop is CASSPIVSGSGEKLFF. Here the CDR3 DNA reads TGCGCCAGCAGCCCAATAGTTTCAGGGAGTGGCGAAAAACTGTTTTTT.

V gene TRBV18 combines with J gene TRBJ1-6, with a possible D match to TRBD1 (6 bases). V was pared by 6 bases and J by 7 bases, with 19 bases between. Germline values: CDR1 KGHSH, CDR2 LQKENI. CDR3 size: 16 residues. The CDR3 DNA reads TGTGCCAGCTCTGTCAGAGCTGGACAGATGAATTCACCCCTCCACTTT. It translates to CASSVRAGQMNSPLHF.

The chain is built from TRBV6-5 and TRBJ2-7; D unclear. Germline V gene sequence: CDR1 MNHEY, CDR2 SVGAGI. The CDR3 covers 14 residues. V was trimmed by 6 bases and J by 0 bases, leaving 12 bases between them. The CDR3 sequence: CASSLSHSSYEQYV. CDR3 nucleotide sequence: TGTGCCAGCAGCCTTTCCCATAGCTCCTACGAGCAGTACGTC.

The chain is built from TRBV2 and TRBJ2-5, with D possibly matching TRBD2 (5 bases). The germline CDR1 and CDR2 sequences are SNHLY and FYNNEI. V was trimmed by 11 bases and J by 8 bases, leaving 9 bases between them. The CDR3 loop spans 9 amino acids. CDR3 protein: CASGLTQYF. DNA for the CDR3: TGTGCCTCCGGACTTACCCAGTACTTC.

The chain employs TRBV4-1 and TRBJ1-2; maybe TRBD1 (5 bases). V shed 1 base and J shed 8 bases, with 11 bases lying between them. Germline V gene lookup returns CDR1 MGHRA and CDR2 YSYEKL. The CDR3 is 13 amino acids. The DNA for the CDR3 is TGCGCCAGCAGCCAAGTGGGGGTTGGGGGCTACACCTTC. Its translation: CASSQVGVGGYTF.

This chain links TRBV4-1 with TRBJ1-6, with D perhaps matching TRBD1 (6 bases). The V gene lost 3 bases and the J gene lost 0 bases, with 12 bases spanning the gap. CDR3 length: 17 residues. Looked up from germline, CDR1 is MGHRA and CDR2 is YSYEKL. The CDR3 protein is CASSHLQGGSYNSPLHF. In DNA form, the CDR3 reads TGCGCCAGCAGCCACCTACAGGGAGGCTCCTATAATTCACCCCTCCACTTT.

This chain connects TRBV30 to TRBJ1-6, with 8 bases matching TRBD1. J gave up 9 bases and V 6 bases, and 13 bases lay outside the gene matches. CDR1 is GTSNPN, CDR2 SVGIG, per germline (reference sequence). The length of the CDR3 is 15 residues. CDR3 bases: TGTGCCTGCTCCCAGGGGGCTTACGTGGGTTCACCCCTCCACTTT. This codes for CACSQGAYVGSPLHF.

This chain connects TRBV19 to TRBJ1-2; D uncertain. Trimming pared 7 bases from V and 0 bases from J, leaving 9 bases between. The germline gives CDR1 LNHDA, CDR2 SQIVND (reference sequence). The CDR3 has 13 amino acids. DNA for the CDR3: TGTGCCAGTAATCTCGGAGCTAACTATGGCTACACCTTC. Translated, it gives CASNLGANYGYTF. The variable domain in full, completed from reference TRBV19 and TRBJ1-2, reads DGGITQSPKYLFRKEGQNVTLSCEQNLNHDAMYWYRQDPGQGLRLIYYSQIVNDFQKGDIAEGYSVSREKKESFPLTVTSAQKNPTAFYLCASNLGANYGYTFGSGTRLTVV.

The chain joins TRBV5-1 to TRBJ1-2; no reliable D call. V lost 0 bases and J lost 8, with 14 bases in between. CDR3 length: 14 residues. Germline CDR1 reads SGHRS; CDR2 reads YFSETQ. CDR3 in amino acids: CASSLETFGEGYTF. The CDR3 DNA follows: TGCGCCAGCAGCTTGGAGACATTCGGCGAGGGCTACACCTTC.

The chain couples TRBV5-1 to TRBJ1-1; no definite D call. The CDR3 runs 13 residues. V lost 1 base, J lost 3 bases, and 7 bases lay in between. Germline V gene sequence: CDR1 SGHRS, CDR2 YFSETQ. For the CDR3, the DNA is TGCGCCAGCAGCTTGAAGCGGTACACTGAAGCTTTCTTT. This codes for CASSLKRYTEAFF.

This chain's CDR3 is CASSFVAGANTEAFF. CDR3 DNA: TGTGCCAGCAGCTTCGTCGCCGGGGCGAACACTGAAGCTTTCTTT. The V gene is TRBV7-2, the J gene TRBJ1-1, with D maybe TRBD1 (5 bases). This CDR3 is built from 15 residues. Trimming shortened V by 3 bases and J by 1 base, and 12 bases separated the two germline ends. Germline V lookup: CDR1 SGHTA, CDR2 FQGNSA.

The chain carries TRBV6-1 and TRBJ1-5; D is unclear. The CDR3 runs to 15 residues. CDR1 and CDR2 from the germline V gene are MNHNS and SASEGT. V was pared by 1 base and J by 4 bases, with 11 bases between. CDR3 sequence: CASSEGQSLNQPQHF. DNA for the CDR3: TGTGCCAGCAGTGAAGGGCAGTCATTAAATCAGCCCCAGCATTTT.

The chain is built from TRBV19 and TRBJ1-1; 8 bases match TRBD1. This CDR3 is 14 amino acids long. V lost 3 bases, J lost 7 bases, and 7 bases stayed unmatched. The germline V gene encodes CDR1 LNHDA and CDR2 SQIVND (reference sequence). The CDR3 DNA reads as TGTGCCAGTAGTATGGACAGGGTGGGTAATGAAGCTTTCTTT. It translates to CASSMDRVGNEAFF.

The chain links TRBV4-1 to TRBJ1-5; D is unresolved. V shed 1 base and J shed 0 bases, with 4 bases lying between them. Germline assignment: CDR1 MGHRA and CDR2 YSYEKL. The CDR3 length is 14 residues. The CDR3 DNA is TGCGCCAGCAGCCAAGTGGATAGCAATCAGCCCCAGCATTTT. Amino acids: CASSQVDSNQPQHF.

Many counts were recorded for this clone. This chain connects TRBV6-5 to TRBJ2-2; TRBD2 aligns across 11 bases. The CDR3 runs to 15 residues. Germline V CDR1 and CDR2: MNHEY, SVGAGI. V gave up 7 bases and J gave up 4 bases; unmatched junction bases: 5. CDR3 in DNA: TGTGCCAGCACCGCTCTAGCGGGGGGCACCGGGGAGCTGTTTTTT. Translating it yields CASTALAGGTGELFF.

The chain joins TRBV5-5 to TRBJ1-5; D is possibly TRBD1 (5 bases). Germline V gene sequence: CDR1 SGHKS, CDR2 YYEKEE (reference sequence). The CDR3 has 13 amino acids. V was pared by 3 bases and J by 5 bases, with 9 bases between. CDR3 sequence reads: CASSSLGDQPQHF. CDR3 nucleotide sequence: TGTGCCAGCAGCTCGCTAGGGGATCAGCCCCAGCATTTT. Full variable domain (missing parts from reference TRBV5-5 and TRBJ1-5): DAGVTQSPTHLIKTRGQQVTLRCSPISGHKSVSWYQQVLGQGPQFIFQYYEKEERGRGNFPDRFSARQFPNYSSELNVNALLLGDSALYLCASSSLGDQPQHFGDGTRLSIL.

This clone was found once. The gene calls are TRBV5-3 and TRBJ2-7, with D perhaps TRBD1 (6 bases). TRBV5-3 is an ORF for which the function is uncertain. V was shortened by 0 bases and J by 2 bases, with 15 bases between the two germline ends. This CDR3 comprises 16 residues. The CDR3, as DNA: TGTGCCAGAAGCTTGGACCGGACAGAGCGTCCCTACGAGCAGTACGTC. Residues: CARSLDRTERPYEQYV.

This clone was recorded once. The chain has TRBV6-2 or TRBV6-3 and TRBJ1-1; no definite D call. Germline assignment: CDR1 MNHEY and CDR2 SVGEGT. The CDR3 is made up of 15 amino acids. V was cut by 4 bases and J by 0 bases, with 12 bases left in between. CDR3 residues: CASSFSRALNTEAFF. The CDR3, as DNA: TGTGCCAGCAGTTTCTCGAGGGCCTTGAACACTGAAGCTTTCTTT.

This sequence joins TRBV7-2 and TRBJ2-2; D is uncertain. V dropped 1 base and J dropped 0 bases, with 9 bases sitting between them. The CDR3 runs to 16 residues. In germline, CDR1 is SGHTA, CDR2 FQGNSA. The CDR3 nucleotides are TGTGCCAGCAGCTTAGTAGCCTGGTCGAACACCGGGGAGCTGTTTTTT. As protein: CASSLVAWSNTGELFF.

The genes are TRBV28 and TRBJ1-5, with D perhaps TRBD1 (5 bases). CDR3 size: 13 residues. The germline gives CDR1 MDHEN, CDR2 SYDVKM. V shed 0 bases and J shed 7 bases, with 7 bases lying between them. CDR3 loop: CASSLWGGQPQHF. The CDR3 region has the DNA TGTGCCAGCAGTTTATGGGGGGGACAGCCCCAGCATTTT.

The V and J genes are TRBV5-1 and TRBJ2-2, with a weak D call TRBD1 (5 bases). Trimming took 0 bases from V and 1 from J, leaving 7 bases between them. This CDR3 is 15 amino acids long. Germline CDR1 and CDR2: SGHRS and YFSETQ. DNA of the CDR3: TGCGCCAGCAGCTTGGGACAGATGAACACCGGGGAGCTGTTTTTT. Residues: CASSLGQMNTGELFF.

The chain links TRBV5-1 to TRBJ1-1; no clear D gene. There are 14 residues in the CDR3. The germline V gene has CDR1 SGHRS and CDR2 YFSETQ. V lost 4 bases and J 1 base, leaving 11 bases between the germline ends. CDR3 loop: CASSPGLGNTEAFF. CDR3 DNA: TGCGCCAGCAGCCCCGGACTGGGGAACACTGAAGCTTTCTTT.

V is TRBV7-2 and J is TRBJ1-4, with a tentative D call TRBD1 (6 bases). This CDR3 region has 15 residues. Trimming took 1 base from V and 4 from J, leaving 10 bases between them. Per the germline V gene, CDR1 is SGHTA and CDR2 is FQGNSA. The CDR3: CASSLVRGSNEKLFF. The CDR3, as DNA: TGTGCCAGCAGCTTAGTTAGGGGGAGTAATGAAAAACTGTTTTTT.

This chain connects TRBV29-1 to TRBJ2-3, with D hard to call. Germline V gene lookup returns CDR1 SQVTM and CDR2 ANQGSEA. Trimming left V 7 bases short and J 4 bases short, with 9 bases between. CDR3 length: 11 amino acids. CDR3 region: CSASQADTQYF. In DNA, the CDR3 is TGCAGCGCTTCCCAAGCAGATACGCAGTATTTT.

CDR3 amino acids: CASSQLAGVAKNIQYF. The CDR3 DNA sequence: TGCGCCAGCAGCCAGCTAGCGGGAGTAGCCAAAAACATTCAGTACTTC. The chain recombines TRBV4-1 with TRBJ2-4, with 10 positions matching TRBD2. The CDR3 covers 16 residues. V shed 3 bases and J 0 bases; nucleotides not matched to a gene: 2. Germline V gene sequence: CDR1 MGHRA, CDR2 YSYEKL.